These 10 T cell receptor beta chains share one sample of origin, sequenced in a study of CD8+CD57+ T cells in acquired aplastic anemia (dated by TCRdb to 2016 to 2018). Expansion of CD8+CD57+ cells had been shown by flow cytometry in the patients chosen for sequencing. The data were produced on an Illumina HiSeq 2000. Genomic DNA served as template for TCR beta VDJ combination and CDR3 sequence profiling. TCRdb itself trimmed the public reads at Q25 with fastp, ran MiXCR and retained productive beta chains. All rows with the same CDR3 protein become a single entry with the most common DNA and genes. The sample table shows about 75,000 distinct CDR3 sequences, and roughly 70% are seen once. The ten largest clones capture approximately 81% of the sample. Sequenced sample: sorted CD4+, CD8+, or CD8+CD57+ T cells (not recorded which) from PBMCs. The receptors stem from a human donor with aplastic anemia.

This clonotype was seen more than once but under ten times. The chain combines TRBV2 with TRBJ1-2; 8 nucleotides match TRBD1. The CDR3 consists of 12 residues. CDR1 and CDR2 (germline): SNHLY, FYNNEI. Trimming cost V 10 bases and J 10 bases; bases outside gene matches: 11. The CDR3 loop reads CATAPGTGVYTF. The CDR3 region has the DNA TGTGCCACCGCCCCCGGGACAGGAGTCTACACCTTC.

The rearrangement links TRBV12-3 or TRBV12-4 to TRBJ2-2; D gene unclear. The CDR3 totals 15 residues. Between the trimmed V and J ends, which lost 6 bases and 0 bases, there was a span of 11 bases. The CDR3 sequence is CASSTGLSNTGELFF. CDR3 DNA sequence: TGTGCCAGCAGCACTGGATTGTCGAACACCGGGGAGCTGTTTTTT.

This clonotype came up once. The gene calls are TRBV11-1 and TRBJ2-1; D remains unclear. Between the trimmed V and J ends, which lost 4 bases and 0 bases, there was a span of 10 bases. The CDR3 has 15 amino acids. Per the germline V gene, CDR1 is SGHAT and CDR2 is FQDESV (reference sequence). The CDR3 nucleotides read TGTGCCAGCAGCTCCGGGTTAAGCTCCTACAATGAGCAGTTCTTC. Its translation is CASSSGLSSYNEQFF.

This chain links TRBV20-1 with TRBJ2-7; D gene unclear. The J call is doubtful: the DNA matches TRBJ2-1 better. This CDR3 comprises 11 residues. Germline CDR1 is DFQATT and CDR2 is SNEGSKA (reference sequence). CDR3 DNA: TGCAGTGCTAGAGGGGTGGGCGAGCAGTTCTTC. It translates to CSARGVGEQFF.

This clonotype was counted between two and nine times. The chain is built from TRBV10-3 and TRBJ1-3; a possible D gene is TRBD1 (6 bases). CDR1 is ENHRY and CDR2 is SYGVKD in the germline V gene. This CDR3 spans 13 amino acids. Trimming shortened V by 4 bases and J by 3 bases, and 7 bases separated the two germline ends. The CDR3 DNA sequence: TGTGCCATCAGTGGGGGGCTTGGAAACACCATATATTTT. Translation gives CAISGGLGNTIYF.

V gene TRBV5-4 combines with J gene TRBJ1-4; 7 bases fit TRBD1. The germline CDR1 and CDR2 sequences are SGHNT and YYREEE (reference sequence). The CDR3 is made up of 15 amino acids. V dropped 4 bases and J dropped 5; count of bases not matched to a gene: 8. In DNA form, the CDR3 reads TGTGCCAGCAGCACGGACAGGTCGGGAAATGAAAAACTGTTTTTT. It translates to CASSTDRSGNEKLFF.

This sequence joins TRBV7-9 and TRBJ1-1, with D perhaps TRBD1 (5 bases). Trimming cost V 1 base and J 4 bases, with 7 bases left between them. The CDR3 extends over 13 amino acids. CDR1 and CDR2 from the germline V gene are SEHNR and FQNEAQ (reference sequence). The CDR3 protein is CASSLGGTTEAFF. Written as DNA, the CDR3 is TGTGCCAGCAGCTTAGGAGGGACCACTGAAGCTTTCTTT. Full variable domain (remainder filled in from reference TRBV7-9 and TRBJ1-1): DTGVSQNPRHKITKRGQNVTFRCDPISEHNRLYWYRQTLGQGPEFLTYFQNEAQLEKSRLLSDRFSAERPKGSFSTLEIQRTEQGDSAMYLCASSLGGTTEAFFGQGTRLTVV.

The chain carries TRBV19 and TRBJ1-3; the D is unclear. Per germline, CDR1 LNHDA and CDR2 SQIVND (reference sequence). The CDR3 totals 13 residues. Trimming removed 4 bases from V and 3 bases from J, with 7 bases in between. The CDR3 nucleotides read TGTGCCAGTAGTACAGGTGTTGGAAACACCATATATTTT. Residues: CASSTGVGNTIYF. The whole variable domain, filled in from reference TRBV19 and TRBJ1-3, reads DGGITQSPKYLFRKEGQNVTLSCEQNLNHDAMYWYRQDPGQGLRLIYYSQIVNDFQKGDIAEGYSVSREKKESFPLTVTSAQKNPTAFYLCASSTGVGNTIYFGEGSWLTVV.

The chain links TRBV19 to TRBJ2-1; D could derive from TRBD1 or TRBD2 (5 bases each). Between the trimmed V and J ends, which lost 0 bases and 5 bases, there was a span of 14 bases. CDR3 length equals 16 residues. Germline lookup yields CDR1 LNHDA and CDR2 SQIVND (reference sequence). This CDR3 reads CASSIDWGSPHNEQFF. In DNA, the CDR3 is TGTGCCAGTAGTATAGATTGGGGGTCTCCCCACAATGAGCAGTTCTTC.

V and J are TRBV20-1 and TRBJ2-7; maybe TRBD2 (5 bases). Germline CDR1 reads DFQATT; CDR2 reads SNEGSKA (reference sequence). Trimming took off 7 bases at V and 3 bases at J, with 19 bases between the two ends. The CDR3 is 14 amino acids. The CDR3 spells CSVTRASPFYEQYF. The DNA of the CDR3 is TGCAGTGTTACGCGGGCTAGCCCTTTCTACGAGCAGTACTTC.